This TCR beta chain appears in the sequencing data of a study of long-term antiretroviral therapy in people with HIV. Points from the study as a whole: Samples were collected from about 2003 to 2018 under possibly less effective ART regimens.

CDR3 size: 15 residues. CDR1 is SGHNT, CDR2 YYREEE, per germline (reference sequence). V dropped 5 bases and J dropped 2; count of bases not matched to a gene: 5. Of note for this clone: The antigen remains unidentified.

The run of the v3.0 immunoSEQ assay was at survey level. Clones were read by immunoSEQ multiplex PCR, and TCRdb kept only the in-frame ones, dropping some. This sample has about 23,000 clones, with about 88% found just once. The chain couples TRBV5-4 to TRBJ2-3; 10 bases line up with TRBD2. The sequence came from a man aged 60-69 years with HIV. This specimen consisted of unsorted PBMCs, obtained 0.6 years after starting antiretroviral therapy. The CDR3 loop reads CASSKGTSATDTQYF. Here the CDR3 DNA reads TGTGCCAGCAGTAAAGGGACTAGCGCCACAGATACGCAGTATTTT.